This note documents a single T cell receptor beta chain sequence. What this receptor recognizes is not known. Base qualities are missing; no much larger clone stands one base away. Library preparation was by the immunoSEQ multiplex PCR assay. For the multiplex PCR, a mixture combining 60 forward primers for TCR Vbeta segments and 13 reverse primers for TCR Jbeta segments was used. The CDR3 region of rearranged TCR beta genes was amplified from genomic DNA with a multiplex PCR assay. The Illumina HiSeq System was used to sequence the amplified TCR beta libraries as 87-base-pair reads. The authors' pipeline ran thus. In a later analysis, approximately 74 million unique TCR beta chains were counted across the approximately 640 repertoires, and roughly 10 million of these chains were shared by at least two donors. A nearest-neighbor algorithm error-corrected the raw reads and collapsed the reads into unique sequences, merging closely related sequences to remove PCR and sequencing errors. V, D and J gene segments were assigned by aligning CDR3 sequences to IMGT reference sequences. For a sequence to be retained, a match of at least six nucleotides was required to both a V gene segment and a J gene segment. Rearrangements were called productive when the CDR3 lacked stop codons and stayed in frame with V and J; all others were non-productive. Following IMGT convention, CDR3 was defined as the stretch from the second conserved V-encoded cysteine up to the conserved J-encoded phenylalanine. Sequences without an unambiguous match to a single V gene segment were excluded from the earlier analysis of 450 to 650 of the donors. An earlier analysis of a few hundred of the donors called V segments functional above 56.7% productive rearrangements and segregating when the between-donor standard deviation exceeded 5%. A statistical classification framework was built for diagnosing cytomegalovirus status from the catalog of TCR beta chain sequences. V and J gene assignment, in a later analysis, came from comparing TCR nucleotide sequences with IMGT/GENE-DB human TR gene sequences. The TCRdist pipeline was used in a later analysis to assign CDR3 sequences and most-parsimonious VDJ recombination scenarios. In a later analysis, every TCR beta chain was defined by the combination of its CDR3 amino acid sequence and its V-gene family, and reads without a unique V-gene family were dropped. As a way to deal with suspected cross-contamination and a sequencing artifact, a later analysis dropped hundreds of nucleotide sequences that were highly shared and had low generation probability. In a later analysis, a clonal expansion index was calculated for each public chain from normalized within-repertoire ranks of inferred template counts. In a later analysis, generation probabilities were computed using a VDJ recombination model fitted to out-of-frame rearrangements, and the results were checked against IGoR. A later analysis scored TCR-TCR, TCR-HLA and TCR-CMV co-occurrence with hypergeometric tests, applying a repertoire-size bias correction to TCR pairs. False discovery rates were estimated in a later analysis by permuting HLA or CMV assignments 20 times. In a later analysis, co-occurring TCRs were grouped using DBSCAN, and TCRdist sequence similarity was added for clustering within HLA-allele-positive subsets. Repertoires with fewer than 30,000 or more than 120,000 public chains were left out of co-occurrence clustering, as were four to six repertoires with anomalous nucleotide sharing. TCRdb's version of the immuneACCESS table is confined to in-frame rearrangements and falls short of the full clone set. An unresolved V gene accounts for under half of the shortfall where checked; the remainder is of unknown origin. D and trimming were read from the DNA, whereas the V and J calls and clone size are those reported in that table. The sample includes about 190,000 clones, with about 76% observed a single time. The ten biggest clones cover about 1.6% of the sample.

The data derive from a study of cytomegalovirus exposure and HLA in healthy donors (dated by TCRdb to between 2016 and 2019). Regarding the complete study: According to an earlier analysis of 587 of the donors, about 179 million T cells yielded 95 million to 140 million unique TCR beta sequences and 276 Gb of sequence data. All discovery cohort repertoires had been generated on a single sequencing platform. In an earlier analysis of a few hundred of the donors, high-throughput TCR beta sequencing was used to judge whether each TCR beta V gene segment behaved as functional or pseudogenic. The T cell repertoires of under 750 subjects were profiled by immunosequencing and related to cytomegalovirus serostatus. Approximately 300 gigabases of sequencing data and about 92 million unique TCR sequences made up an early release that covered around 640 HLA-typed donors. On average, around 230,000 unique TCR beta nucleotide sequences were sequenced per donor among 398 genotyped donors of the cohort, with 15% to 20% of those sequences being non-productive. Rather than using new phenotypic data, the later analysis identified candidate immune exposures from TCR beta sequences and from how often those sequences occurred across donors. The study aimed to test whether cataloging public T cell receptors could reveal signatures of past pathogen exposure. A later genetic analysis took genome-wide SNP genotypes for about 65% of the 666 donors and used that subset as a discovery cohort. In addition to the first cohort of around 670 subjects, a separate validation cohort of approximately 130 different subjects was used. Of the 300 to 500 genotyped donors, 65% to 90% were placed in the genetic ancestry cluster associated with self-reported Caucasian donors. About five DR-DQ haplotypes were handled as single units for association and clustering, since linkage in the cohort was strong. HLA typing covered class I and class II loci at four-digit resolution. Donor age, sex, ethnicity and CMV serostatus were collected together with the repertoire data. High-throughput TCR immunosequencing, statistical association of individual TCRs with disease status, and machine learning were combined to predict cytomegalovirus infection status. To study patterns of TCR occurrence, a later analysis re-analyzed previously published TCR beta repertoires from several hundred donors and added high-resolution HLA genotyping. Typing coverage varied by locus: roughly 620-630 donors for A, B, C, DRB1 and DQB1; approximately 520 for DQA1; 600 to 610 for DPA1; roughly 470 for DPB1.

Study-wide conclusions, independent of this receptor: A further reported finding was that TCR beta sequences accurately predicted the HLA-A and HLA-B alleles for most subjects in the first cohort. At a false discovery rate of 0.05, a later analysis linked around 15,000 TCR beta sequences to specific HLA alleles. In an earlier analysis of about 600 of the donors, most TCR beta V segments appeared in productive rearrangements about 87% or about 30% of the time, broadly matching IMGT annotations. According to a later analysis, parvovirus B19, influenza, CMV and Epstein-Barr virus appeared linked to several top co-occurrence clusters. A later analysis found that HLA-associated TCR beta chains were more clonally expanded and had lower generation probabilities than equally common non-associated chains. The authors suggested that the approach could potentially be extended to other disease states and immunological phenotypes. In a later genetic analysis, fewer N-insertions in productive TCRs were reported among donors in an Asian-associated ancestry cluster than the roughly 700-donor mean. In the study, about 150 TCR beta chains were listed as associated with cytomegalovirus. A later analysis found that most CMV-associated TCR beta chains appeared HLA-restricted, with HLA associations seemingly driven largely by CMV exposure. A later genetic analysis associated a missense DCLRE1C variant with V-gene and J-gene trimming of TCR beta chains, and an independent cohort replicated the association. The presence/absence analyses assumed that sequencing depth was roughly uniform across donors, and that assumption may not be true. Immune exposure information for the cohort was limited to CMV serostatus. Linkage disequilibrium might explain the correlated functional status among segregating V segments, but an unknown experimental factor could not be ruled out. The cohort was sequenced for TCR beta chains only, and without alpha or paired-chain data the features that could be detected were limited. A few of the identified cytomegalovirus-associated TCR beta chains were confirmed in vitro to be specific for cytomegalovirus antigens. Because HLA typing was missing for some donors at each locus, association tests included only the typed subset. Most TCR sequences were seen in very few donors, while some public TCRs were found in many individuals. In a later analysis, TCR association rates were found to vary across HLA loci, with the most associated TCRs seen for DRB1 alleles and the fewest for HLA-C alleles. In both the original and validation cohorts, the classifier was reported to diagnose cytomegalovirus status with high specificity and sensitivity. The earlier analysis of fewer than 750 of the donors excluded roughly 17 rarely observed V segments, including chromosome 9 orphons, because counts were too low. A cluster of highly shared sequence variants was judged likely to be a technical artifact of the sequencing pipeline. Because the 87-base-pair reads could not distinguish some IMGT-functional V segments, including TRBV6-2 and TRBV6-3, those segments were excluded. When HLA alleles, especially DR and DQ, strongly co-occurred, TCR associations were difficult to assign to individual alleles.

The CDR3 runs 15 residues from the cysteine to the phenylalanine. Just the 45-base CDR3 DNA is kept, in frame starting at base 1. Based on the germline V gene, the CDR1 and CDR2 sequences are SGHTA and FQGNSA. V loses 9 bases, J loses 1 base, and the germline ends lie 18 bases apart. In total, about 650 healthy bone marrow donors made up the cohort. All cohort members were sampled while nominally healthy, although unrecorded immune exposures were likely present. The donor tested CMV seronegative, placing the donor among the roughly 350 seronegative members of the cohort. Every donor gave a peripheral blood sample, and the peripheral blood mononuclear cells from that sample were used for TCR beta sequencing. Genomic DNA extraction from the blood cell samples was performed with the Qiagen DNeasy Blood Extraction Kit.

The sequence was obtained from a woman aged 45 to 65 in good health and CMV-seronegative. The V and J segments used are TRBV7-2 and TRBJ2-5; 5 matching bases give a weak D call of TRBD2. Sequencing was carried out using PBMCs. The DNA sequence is TGTGCCAGTACTAGGGAGTCAAGGAGCCAAGAGACCCAGTACTTC. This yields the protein CASTRESRSQETQYF.